This T cell receptor beta chain appears in the sequencing data of a study of cytotoxic CD8 clonotypes in ibrutinib-treated CLL. Germline V gene sequence: CDR1 MGHDK, CDR2 SYGVNS. CDR3 length equals 14 residues. V lost 5 bases to trimming and J lost 8 bases; unmatched junction nucleotides: 7. Here immunoSEQ multiplex PCR was the method, and the copy in TCRdb shows in-frame clones only, minus some. The table lists under 200,000 clones, approximately 77% of them singletons. The V gene is TRBV25-1, the J gene TRBJ2-1, with 9 bases fitting TRBD2. Sequencing was performed on PBMCs, taken after 12 months of ibrutinib treatment. The receptor comes from a human donor with chronic lymphocytic leukemia. DNA for the CDR3: TGTGCCAGCAGTCACCTAGCGGGATTGTATGAGCAGTTCTTC. Its translation: CASSHLAGLYEQFF.